The 11 T cell receptor beta chains presented below share a single source sample, sequenced in a study of T-cell reconstitution after alpha-beta-depleted transplantation in children. A TCRbeta library incorporating unique molecular identifiers was prepared. MiXCR was run by TCRdb on the PCR reads, yielding one entry per CDR3 protein. The sample consists of about 350,000 distinct CDR3 sequences, about an eighth of them appearing once. Specimen: PBMCs, collected from the stem cell graft. Receptors originate from a human donor who donated a stem cell graft to a child with Fanconi anemia.

This clonotype was recorded a few times. This may be a read error, as it is one base from a much larger clone. The chain employs TRBV18 and TRBJ2-5; D call uncertain. The CDR3 extends over 13 amino acids. Trimming removed 3 bases from V and 3 bases from J, with 8 bases in between. Germline lookup yields CDR1 KGHSH and CDR2 LQKENI. The CDR3 is CASSPVPKETQYF. In nucleotides, the CDR3 is TGTGCCAGCTCACCGGTCCCCAAAGAGACCCAGTACTTC.

This clonotype has a handful of counts. The chain recombines TRBV29-1 with TRBJ2-2, with D perhaps matching TRBD1 or TRBD2 (6 bases each). Germline CDR1 SQVTM, CDR2 ANQGSEA. Between the trimmed V and J ends, which lost 0 bases and 6 bases, there was a span of 14 bases. The CDR3 runs to 15 residues. Here the CDR3 reads CSVEDPGGGPGELFF. The CDR3 DNA reads TGCAGCGTTGAAGACCCAGGTGGGGGGCCCGGGGAGCTGTTTTTT.

This clonotype was counted a few times. The V gene is TRBV7-6, the J gene TRBJ1-6; TRBD1 is a possible D gene (5 bases). Per the germline V gene, CDR1 is SGHVS and CDR2 is FNYEAQ. The length of the CDR3 is 17 residues. Trimming took 3 bases from V and 0 from J, leaving 12 bases between them. The CDR3 sequence is CASSFHRRSSYNSPLHF. As DNA, the CDR3 is TGTGCCAGCAGCTTTCACAGGAGGAGCTCCTATAATTCACCCCTCCACTTT.

This clonotype was recorded once. The chain carries TRBV4-3 and TRBJ1-2; D is ambiguous. V was trimmed by 2 bases and J by 3 bases, leaving 10 bases between them. CDR1 is LGHNA and CDR2 is YSLEER in the germline V gene. The CDR3 is made up of 14 amino acids. The CDR3 DNA reads as TGCGCCAGCAGCCAAACCCTGCTAGACTATGGCTACACCTTC. It encodes CASSQTLLDYGYTF.

The chain has TRBV5-1 and TRBJ2-3; D gene uncertain. Trimming pared 1 base from V and 6 bases from J, leaving 9 bases between. The CDR3 is made up of 13 amino acids. Per germline, CDR1 SGHRS and CDR2 YFSETQ. CDR3 residues: CASSLLIQDTQYF. CDR3 DNA: TGCGCCAGCAGCTTGCTTATCCAGGATACGCAGTATTTT.

This clonotype was detected a few times. The rearrangement uses TRBV4-3 and TRBJ2-1; 7 bases match TRBD2. The CDR3 totals 16 residues. Germline lookup yields CDR1 LGHNA and CDR2 YSLEER. Germline trimming cut 2 bases from V and 4 bases from J; bases unmatched to any gene: 8. CDR3 nucleotides: TGCGCCAGCAGCCAACAACGCGGGGGTGGGTACAATGAGCAGTTCTTC. As protein: CASSQQRGGGYNEQFF.

In its sample, this clonotype was seen a few times. The J gene is TRBJ1-4, the V gene TRBV12-3 or TRBV12-4; D not certain. V gave up 6 bases and J gave up 4 bases, with 12 bases separating them. This CDR3 has 14 residues. CDR3 residues: CASSRAEDNEKLFF. CDR3 in DNA: TGTGCCAGCAGCCGGGCCGAAGATAATGAAAAACTGTTTTTT.

The chain joins TRBV6-2 or TRBV6-3 to TRBJ1-5; 9 positions match TRBD1. The CDR3 extends over 19 amino acids. Germline CDR1 reads MNHEY; CDR2 reads SVGEGT. Trimming took 2 bases from V and 1 from J; bases not matched to a gene: 12. CDR3 sequence reads: CASSYAPGQGLRSNQPQHF. As DNA, the CDR3 is TGTGCCAGCAGTTACGCCCCGGGACAGGGATTGCGGAGCAATCAGCCCCAGCATTTT.

This clonotype was detected only a few times. The rearrangement joins TRBV5-1 to TRBJ1-1; 8 nucleotides line up with TRBD1. This CDR3 region has 13 residues. V was pared by 1 base and J by 7 bases, with 3 bases of the junction left unmatched. Germline-derived CDR1 and CDR2 are SGHRS and YFSETQ. CDR3 coding DNA: TGCGCCAGCAGCTTGCTGGGGACAGGTGAAGCTTTCTTT. Encoded protein: CASSLLGTGEAFF.

This clonotype has a count of ten or more. The chain combines TRBV12-3 or TRBV12-4 with TRBJ1-1, with D perhaps matching TRBD1 (5 bases). The CDR3 sequence is 16 residues long. Trimming left V 6 bases short and J 5 bases short, with 22 bases between. CDR3 sequence (DNA): TGTGCCAGCAGCCTTTACTCCGGGACCTCGGGGACTGAAGCTTTCTTT. This codes for CASSLYSGTSGTEAFF.

Only a few counts were recorded for this clonotype. CDR3 amino acids: CASKGLAGPFSGANVLTF. DNA of the CDR3: TGTGCCAGCAAGGGACTAGCGGGGCCCTTTTCTGGGGCCAACGTCCTGACTTTC. This chain uses TRBV12-3 or TRBV12-4 with TRBJ2-6, with 13 bases identical to TRBD2. The CDR3 totals 18 residues. Unmatched junction bases numbered 7, after V lost 7 bases and J lost 1 base.